One T cell receptor beta chain is described in this entry. The antigen this receptor binds is unknown. No base quality values were provided; no much bigger clone lies one nucleotide off. Library method: RACE. Instrument on record: NextSeq 500. Library preparation attached unique molecular identifiers to individual cDNA molecules for quantitative, reproducible TCR counting. Both TCR alpha and TCR beta chains were sequenced from each blood RNA sample. Processing in the source paper ran as follows. The median number of TCRs per sample was some 100,000, ranging from 23,224 to 690,600. V, J and CDR3 annotation of the TCR reads was performed with the Decombinator software suite. For the PS versus PT1 abundance plots, all samples were subsampled to the same number of TCRs (28,000). TCRs were defined as expanded if absent before sensitization and observed at least eight times at the 2-week time point. Using fastp at Q25 and MiXCR, TCRdb reprocessed the public reads and kept productive beta chains. Identical CDR3 protein sequences are pooled into one entry, listed with their most common genes and DNA. The V and J calls were not made by the authors but by TCRdb's processing. This sample has more than 250,000 distinct CDR3 sequences in its table, and about 8.6% of those were observed once. The ten largest clones represent 2.3% of the sample.

Taken with the paper, the label for time point translates to: pre-sensitization, week 0. The sample's treatment or condition, from its label and the paper: therapeutic diphenylcyclopropenone sensitization with weekly scalp DPC. At every patch-test visit, the blood draw took place before the patch test was put on. Patients were considered eligible if aged 18 to 70, diagnosed with alopecia and deemed suitable for DPC therapy, and patients were excluded if pregnant. Unfractionated whole blood was collected in Tempus Blood RNA tubes, and total RNA was extracted from that blood. Sequences DFQATT (CDR1) and SNEGSKA (CDR2) are obtained from the germline V gene (reference sequence). The CDR3 sequence holds 14 residues, the cysteine and phenylalanine included. Just the 42-base CDR3 DNA is kept, in frame starting at base 1. V loses 1 base, J loses 2 bases, and the germline ends lie 12 bases apart. This sample is drawn from a study of human T cells and chemical hapten exposure (dated by TCRdb to the early 2020s). Study-level background: For sensitization, 2% DPC in acetone was applied to a 2 cm by 2 cm area of upper inner arm skin. In alopecia patients, the study followed how the peripheral blood TCR repertoire changed in vivo over primary and secondary sensitization to diphenylcyclopropenone (DPC), a hapten. Throughout the roughly 25-week study period, patients were also given weekly therapeutic DPC doses on the scalp. Blood samples were taken from patients before sensitization (week 0) and at 2, 6 and about 24 weeks after DPC sensitization. The mostly female patient cohort included alopecia areata with under or over 50% scalp involvement, alopecia totalis and alopecia universalis. About 30 alopecia patients provided blood for TCR sequencing at one to four time points (pre-sensitization, 2, 6 and 24 weeks). Patch testing was performed on the upper back with Finn chambers containing 0.01% DPC, and the patch tests were scored after 6 days according to International Contact Dermatitis Research Group standards. Libraries were pooled for sequencing, and per-sample TCR yields varied mainly because of small differences in library volumes within the pool.

Overall study results and their limits: Patch test score was positively correlated with the number of PT1 expanded TCRs, with significance at thresholds 8, 16 and 32 but not at 4. Expanded TCRs formed significantly more large CDR3 similarity clusters than pre-sensitization or healthy control sets, consistent with antigen-driven responses. Repeated subsampling changed both the strength of the expansion versus patch-test correlation and the threshold at which the correlation became significant. All patients had alopecia, a presumed autoimmune disease, so their immune response might differ from that of healthy individuals. DPC sensitization did not change how many TCRs were above 1 in 1000 frequency, and no evidence was found of alterations in global repertoire structure.

The clonotype comes from a woman aged 40-49 years with alopecia areata. Some clones in this sample may be carry-over from other donors' samples. Sample: whole blood, taken in connection with sensitization to the hapten diphenylcyclopropenone (DPC). Recombination connected TRBV20-1 to TRBJ2-7, with a tentative D call of TRBD1 or TRBD2, each matching 5 bases. The DNA sequence reads TGCAGTGCTAGAGGGGGGAGCGATCCCTACGAGCAGTACTTC. It translates to CSARGGSDPYEQYF.